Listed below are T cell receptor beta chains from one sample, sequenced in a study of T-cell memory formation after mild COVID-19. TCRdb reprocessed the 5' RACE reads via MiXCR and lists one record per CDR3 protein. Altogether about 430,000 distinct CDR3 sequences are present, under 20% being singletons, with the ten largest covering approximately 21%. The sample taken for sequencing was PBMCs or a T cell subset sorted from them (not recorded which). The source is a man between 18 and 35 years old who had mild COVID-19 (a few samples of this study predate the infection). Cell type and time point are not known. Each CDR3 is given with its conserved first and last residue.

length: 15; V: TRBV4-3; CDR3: CASSQATYMNTEAFF
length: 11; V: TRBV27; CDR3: CASTTGNEQFF
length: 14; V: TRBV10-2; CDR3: CASRTSGGRNEQFF
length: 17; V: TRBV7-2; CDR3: CASSTLPTGTSYNEQFF
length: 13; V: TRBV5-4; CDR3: CARSLGGGETQYF
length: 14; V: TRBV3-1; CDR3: CASSQENRQWPQHF
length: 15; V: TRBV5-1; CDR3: CASSSEGQGTGELFF
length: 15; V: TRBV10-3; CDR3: CAISEEGGFDQPQHF
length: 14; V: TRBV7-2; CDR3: CASNVGGPPNEQFF
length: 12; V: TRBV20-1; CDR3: CSAKLAGRAQYF
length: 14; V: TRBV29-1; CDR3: CSVEPVGGQETQYF
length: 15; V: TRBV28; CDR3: CASSLRGQGNQPQHF
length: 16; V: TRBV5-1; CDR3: CASSLEGQGAGEPQHF
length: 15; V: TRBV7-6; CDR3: CASSFSALGADTQYF
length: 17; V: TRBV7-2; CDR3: CASSPLVGGLGPDTQYF
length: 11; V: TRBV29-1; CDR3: CSVEVGWKAFF
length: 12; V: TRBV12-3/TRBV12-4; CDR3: CASSLGEARQFF
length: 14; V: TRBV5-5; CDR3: CASSLGQFGETQYF
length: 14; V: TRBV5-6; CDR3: CASSLFDRYYGYTF
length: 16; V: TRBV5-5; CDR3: CASSSSGQGARETQYF
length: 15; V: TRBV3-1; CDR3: CASSHRLPSDSPLHF
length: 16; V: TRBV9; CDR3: CASRHLGGRENTEAFF
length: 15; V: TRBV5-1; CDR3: CASSPSEINHYGYTF
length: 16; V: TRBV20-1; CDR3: CSASARRDRANSPLHF
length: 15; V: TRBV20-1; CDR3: CSARIQGRGNQPQHF
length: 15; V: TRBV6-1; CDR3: CASSLGWSSNQPQHF
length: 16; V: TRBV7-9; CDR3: CASSLSLAGAYNEQFF
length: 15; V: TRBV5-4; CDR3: CASSHAGGGQETQYF
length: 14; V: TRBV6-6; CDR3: CASSAGTGNEKLFF
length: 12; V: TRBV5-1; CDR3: CASSWRKETQYF
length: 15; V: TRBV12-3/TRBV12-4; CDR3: CASTLRLAGVNEQFF
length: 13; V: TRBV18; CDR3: CASSEGGDYGYTF
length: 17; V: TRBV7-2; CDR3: CASSLFWTSGGGDEQFF
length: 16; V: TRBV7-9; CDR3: CASSRPGLAGANEQFF
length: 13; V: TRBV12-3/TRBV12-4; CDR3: CASRFGGPNEQFF
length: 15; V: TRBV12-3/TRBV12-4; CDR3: CASTVGGSYQETQYF
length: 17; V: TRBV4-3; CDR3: CASSQATGPLVNTEAFF
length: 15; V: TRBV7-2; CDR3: CASSLDSGGVFEQYF
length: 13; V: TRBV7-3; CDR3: CASSLNENYGYTF
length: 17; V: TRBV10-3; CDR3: CAISESYRRISNQPQHF
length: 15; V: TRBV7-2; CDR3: CASRFDRSSYNEQFF
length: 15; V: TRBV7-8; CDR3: CASSQWVAGGDEQFF
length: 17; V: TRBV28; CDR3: CASSLIAGWATNEKLFF
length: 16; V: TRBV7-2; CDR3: CASSFRTGSYYNEQFF
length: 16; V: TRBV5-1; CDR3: CASSPALLAGGDEQYF
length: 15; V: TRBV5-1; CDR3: CASTRSLGPVSIQYF
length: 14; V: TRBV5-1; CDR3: CASSSELGSAGEFF
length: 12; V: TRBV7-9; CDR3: CASSIEQGRYTF
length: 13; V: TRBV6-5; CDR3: CASRTPGGAEQYF
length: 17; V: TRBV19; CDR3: CASTPRTSPMNTGELFF
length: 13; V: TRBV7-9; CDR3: CASSREGATEAFF
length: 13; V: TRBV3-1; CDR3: CASSESNGNTIYF
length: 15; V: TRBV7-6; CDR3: CASSLRPGRTDTQYF